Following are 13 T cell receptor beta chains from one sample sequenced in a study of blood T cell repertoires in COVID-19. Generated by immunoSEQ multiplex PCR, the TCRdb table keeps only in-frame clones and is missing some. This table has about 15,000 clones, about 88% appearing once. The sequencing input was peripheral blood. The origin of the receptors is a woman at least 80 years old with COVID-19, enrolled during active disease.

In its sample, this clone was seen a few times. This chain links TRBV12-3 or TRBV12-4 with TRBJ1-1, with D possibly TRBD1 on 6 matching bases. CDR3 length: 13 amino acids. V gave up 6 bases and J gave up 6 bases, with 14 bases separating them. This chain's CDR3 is CASREQGDPEAFF. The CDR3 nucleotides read TGTGCCAGCAGGGAACAGGGCGACCCTGAAGCTTTCTTT.

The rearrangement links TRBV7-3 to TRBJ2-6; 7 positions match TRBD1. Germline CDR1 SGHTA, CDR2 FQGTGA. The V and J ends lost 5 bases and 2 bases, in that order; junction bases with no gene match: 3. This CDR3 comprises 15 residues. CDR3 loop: CASSHTGAGANVLTF. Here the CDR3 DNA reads TGTGCCAGCAGCCATACAGGGGCTGGGGCCAACGTCCTGACTTTC.

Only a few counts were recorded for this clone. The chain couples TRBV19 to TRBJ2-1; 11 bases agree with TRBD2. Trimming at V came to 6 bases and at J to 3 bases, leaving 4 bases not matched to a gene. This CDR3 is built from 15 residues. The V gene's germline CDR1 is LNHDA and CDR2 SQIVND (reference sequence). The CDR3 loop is CASRVTSGGYNEQFF. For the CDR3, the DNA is TGTGCCAGTAGGGTAACTAGCGGGGGCTACAATGAGCAGTTCTTC. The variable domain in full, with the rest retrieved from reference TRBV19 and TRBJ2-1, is DGGITQSPKYLFRKEGQNVTLSCEQNLNHDAMYWYRQDPGQGLRLIYYSQIVNDFQKGDIAEGYSVSREKKESFPLTVTSAQKNPTAFYLCASRVTSGGYNEQFFGPGTRLTVL.

CDR3 coding DNA: TGTGCCAGCAAAGGGGCACTCTCTGGAAACACCATATATTTT. The encoded protein is CASKGALSGNTIYF. V and J are TRBV6-6 and TRBJ1-3, with D tentatively TRBD1 (5 bases). Trimming stripped 7 bases from V and 0 bases from J, with 10 bases between. Looked up from germline, CDR1 is MNHNY and CDR2 is SVGAGI (reference sequence). The CDR3 runs to 14 residues.

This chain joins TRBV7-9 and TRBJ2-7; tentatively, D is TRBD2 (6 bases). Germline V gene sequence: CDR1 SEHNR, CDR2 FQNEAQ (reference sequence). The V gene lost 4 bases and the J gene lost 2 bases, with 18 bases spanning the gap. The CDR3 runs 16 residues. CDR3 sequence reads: CASSSLVEGQPYEQYF. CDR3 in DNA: TGTGCCAGCAGCTCTCTCGTGGAGGGCCAGCCCTACGAGCAGTACTTC.

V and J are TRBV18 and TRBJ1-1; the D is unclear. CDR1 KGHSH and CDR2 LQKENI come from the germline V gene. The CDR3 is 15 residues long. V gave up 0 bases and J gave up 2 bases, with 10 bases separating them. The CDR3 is CASSPPRQSNTEAFF. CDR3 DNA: TGTGCCAGCTCACCACCGCGGCAGAGTAACACTGAAGCTTTCTTT.

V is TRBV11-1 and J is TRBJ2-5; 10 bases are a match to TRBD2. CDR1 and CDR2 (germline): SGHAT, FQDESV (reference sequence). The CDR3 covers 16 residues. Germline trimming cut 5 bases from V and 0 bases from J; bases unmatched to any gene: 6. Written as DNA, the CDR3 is TGTGCCAGCAGCCCGCCACTAGCGGGGTACCAAGAGACCCAGTACTTC. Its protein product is CASSPPLAGYQETQYF.

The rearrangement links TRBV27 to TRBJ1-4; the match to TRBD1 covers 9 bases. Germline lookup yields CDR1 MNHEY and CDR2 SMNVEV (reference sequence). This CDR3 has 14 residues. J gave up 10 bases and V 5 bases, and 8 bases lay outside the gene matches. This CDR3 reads CASSQDRGGGKLFF. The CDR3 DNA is TGTGCCAGCAGTCAAGACAGGGGGGGTGGAAAACTGTTTTTT.

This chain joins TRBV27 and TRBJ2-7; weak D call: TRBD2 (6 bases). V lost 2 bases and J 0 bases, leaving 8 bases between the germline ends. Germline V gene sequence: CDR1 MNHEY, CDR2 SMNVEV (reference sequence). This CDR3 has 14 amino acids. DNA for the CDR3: TGTGCCAGCAGTTTAACTAGCTTCTCCTACGAGCAGTACTTC. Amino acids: CASSLTSFSYEQYF.

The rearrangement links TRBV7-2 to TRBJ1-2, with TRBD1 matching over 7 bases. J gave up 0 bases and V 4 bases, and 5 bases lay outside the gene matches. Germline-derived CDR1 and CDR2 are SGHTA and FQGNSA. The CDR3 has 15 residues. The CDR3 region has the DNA TGTGCCAGCAGCTCAGTGGGACAGCCTAACTATGGCTACACCTTC. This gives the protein CASSSVGQPNYGYTF.

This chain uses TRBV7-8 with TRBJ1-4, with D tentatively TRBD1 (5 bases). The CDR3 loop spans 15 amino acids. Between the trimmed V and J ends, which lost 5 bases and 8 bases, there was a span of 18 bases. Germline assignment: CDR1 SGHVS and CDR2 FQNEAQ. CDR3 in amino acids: CASSPSGGREEKLFF. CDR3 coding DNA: TGTGCCAGCAGCCCCAGCGGGGGGAGGGAGGAAAAACTGTTTTTT.

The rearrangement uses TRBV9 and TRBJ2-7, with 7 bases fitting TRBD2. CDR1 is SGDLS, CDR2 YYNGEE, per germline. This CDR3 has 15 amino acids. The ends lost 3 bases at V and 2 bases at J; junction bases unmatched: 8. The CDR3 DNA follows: TGTGCCAGCAGCGAGCGGGACCGTAGAGCCTACGAGCAGTACTTC. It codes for CASSERDRRAYEQYF.

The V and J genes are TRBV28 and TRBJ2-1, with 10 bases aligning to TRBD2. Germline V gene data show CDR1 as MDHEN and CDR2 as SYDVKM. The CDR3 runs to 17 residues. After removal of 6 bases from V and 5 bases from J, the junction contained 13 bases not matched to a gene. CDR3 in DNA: TGTGCCAGCAGGTTCACCGGGACTAGCGTACTAAACAATGAGCAGTTCTTC. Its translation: CASRFTGTSVLNNEQFF. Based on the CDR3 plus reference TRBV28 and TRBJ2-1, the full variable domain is DVKVTQSSRYLVKRTGEKVFLECVQDMDHENMFWYRQDPGLGLRLIYFSYDVKMKEKGDIPEGYSVSREKKERFSLILESASTNQTSMYLCASRFTGTSVLNNEQFFGPGTRLTVL.